One sample yielded the 10 T cell receptor beta chains listed below, sequenced in a study of blood T cell repertoires in COVID-19. TCRdb's copy holds only in-frame clones and misses some; the assay was immunoSEQ multiplex PCR. The table records about 220,000 clones, 65% to 90% of them present only once. Sequenced sample: peripheral blood. Source of these receptors: a man aged 45-65 years with active or convalescent COVID-19.

The rearrangement links TRBV6-5 to TRBJ1-1; tentatively, D is TRBD1 (5 bases). Trimming left V 7 bases short and J 5 bases short, with 17 bases between. The CDR3 runs 14 residues. Germline V lookup: CDR1 MNHEY, CDR2 SVGAGI. CDR3 sequence reads: CASTNGGVGTEAFF. The CDR3, as DNA: TGTGCCAGCACCAACGGGGGAGTTGGTACTGAAGCTTTCTTT.

The genes are TRBV6-6 and TRBJ2-2; a weak D match, TRBD1 (6 bases). The CDR3 consists of 16 residues. The V gene's germline CDR1 is MNHNY and CDR2 SVGAGI (reference sequence). V lost 6 bases, J lost 3 bases, and 17 bases lay in between. This CDR3 reads CASRDGRGAHTGELFF. DNA for the CDR3: TGTGCCAGCAGGGACGGCAGGGGCGCTCACACCGGGGAGCTGTTTTTT.

This clone is a singleton in its sample. The CDR3 sequence is CASRRTSGRQETQYF. In nucleotides, the CDR3 is TGTGCCAGCAGAAGGACTAGCGGGAGGCAAGAGACCCAGTACTTC. The V gene is TRBV7-2, the J gene TRBJ2-5; 14 bases are shared with TRBD2. The CDR3 extends over 15 amino acids. V dropped 6 bases and J dropped 2; count of bases not matched to a gene: 2. CDR1 and CDR2 from the germline V gene are SGHTA and FQGNSA.

This rearrangement joins TRBV7-2 to TRBJ2-6; possibly TRBD1 for D (6 bases). V was shortened by 4 bases and J by 7 bases, with 14 bases between the two germline ends. From germline, CDR1 is SGHTA and CDR2 FQGNSA. This CDR3 region has 15 residues. This chain's CDR3 is CASSSRTAGANVLTF. In nucleotides, the CDR3 is TGTGCCAGCAGCTCGAGGACAGCCGGCGCCAACGTCCTGACTTTC.

V gene TRBV4-1 combines with J gene TRBJ1-6; no clear D gene. The CDR3 totals 15 residues. Trimming left V 3 bases short and J 7 bases short, with 13 bases between. Germline values: CDR1 MGHRA, CDR2 YSYEKL. CDR3 bases: TGCGCCAGCAGCCAGCTGTGGCAGGAAAATTCACCCCTCCACTTT. Its translation is CASSQLWQENSPLHF.

The chain joins TRBV6-2 or TRBV6-3 to TRBJ2-1; weak D call: TRBD2 (5 bases). Trimming shortened V by 0 bases and J by 9 bases, and 9 bases separated the two germline ends. From germline, CDR1 is MNHEY and CDR2 SVGEGT. This CDR3 comprises 13 residues. CDR3 sequence (DNA): TGTGCCAGCAGTTACTCGGGAGCGCGTGAGCAGTTCTTC. This sequence encodes CASSYSGAREQFF.

CDR3 bases: TGTGCCAGCAGTTCGGTCCAAGGAGCGGGGCCGTTCTTC. Translating it yields CASSSVQGAGPFF. This chain connects TRBV6-5 to TRBJ2-1, with 7 bases matching TRBD2. Losses at the gene ends were 4 bases for V and 15 bases for J; bases not matched to a gene: 12. Germline CDR1 reads MNHEY; CDR2 reads SVGAGI. This CDR3 spans 13 amino acids.

The rearrangement uses TRBV18 and TRBJ2-3, with 12 bases identical to TRBD2. The junction had 1 base not matched to a gene; V was cut back by 3 bases and J by 3 bases. The CDR3 loop spans 15 amino acids. The germline gives CDR1 KGHSH, CDR2 LQKENI. In DNA form, the CDR3 reads TGTGCCAGCTCACCTGGACTAGCGGGAACAGATACGCAGTATTTT. This gives the protein CASSPGLAGTDTQYF.

The chain carries TRBV6-2 or TRBV6-3 and TRBJ1-6; TRBD1 might be the D (6 bases). V lost 6 bases to trimming and J lost 9 bases, with 21 bases between them. Per germline, CDR1 MNHEY and CDR2 SVGEGT. The CDR3 spans 16 residues. CDR3 sequence (DNA): TGTGCCAGCAGCCCTCGGGGGGGCGGTTGGATTTCACCCCTCCACTTT. Its translation: CASSPRGGGWISPLHF.

Here the CDR3 reads CASSRQGGRMGYNSPLHF. In nucleotides, the CDR3 is TGTGCCAGCAGCCGACAGGGGGGCAGGATGGGGTATAATTCACCCCTCCACTTT. This sequence joins TRBV2 and TRBJ1-6; 9 bases line up with TRBD1. V gave up 6 bases and J gave up 4 bases; unmatched junction bases: 13. The CDR3 length is 18 residues. CDR1 SNHLY and CDR2 FYNNEI come from the germline V gene.